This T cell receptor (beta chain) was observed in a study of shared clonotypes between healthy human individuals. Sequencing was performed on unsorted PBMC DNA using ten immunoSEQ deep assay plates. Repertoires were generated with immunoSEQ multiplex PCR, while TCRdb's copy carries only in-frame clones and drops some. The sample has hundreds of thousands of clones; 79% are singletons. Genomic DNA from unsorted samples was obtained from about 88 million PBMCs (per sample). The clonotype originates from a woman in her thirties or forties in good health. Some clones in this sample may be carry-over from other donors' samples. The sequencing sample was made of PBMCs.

The CDR3 is CASGLVLGGMGAGETQYF. DNA for the CDR3: TGTGCTAGTGGTTTGGTACTTGGGGGGATGGGGGCGGGAGAGACCCAGTACTTC. The J gene is TRBJ2-5, the V gene TRBV12-5, with D perhaps given as TRBD1 or TRBD2 (6 bases each). Trimming took off 0 bases at V and 4 bases at J, with 21 bases between the two ends. There are 18 residues in the CDR3. Germline V CDR1 and CDR2: LGHNT, FRNRAP.